A selection of T cell receptor beta chains follows, all from one sample in a study of cytomegalovirus exposure and HLA in healthy donors. Measured with immunoSEQ multiplex PCR; TCRdb has only the in-frame clones, and not every one. This table holds some 170,000 clones, around 85% found once. The source material was PBMCs. These receptors were obtained from a man aged 40-50 years in good health and CMV-seronegative. Both conserved end residues are part of each CDR3. The D gene is left open where the match is weak. Only part of the rows carry a size: once, few, many, or a class if the clone is expanded.

j_call d_call v_call clone_size cdr3_aa cdr3_nt
TRBJ2-7 TRBD1 TRBV11-2 . CASSLTGYTYEQYF TGTGCCAGCAGTTTGACAGGGTACACCTACGAGCAGTACTTC
TRBJ2-7 . TRBV5-1 . CASSFRDTLYEQYF TGCGCCAGCAGCTTTCGGGACACGCTCTACGAGCAGTACTTC
TRBJ1-1 TRBD1 TRBV6-5 . CAASDRGWTEAFF TGTGCCGCAAGCGACAGGGGATGGACTGAAGCTTTCTTT
TRBJ2-7 . TRBV6-1 . CASSEDRDWLYEQYF TGTGCCAGCAGTGAAGACCGGGACTGGCTCTACGAGCAGTACTTC
TRBJ2-1 . TRBV6-4 . CASVGGVRNEQFF TGTGCCAGCGTAGGAGGGGTTAGGAATGAGCAGTTCTTC
TRBJ2-7 TRBD2 TRBV4-1 . CASSQGPAGGAHEQYF TGCGCCAGCAGCCAAGGCCCAGCGGGGGGTGCCCACGAGCAGTACTTC
TRBJ2-7 . TRBV19 . CASSISGGGVYEQYF TGTGCCAGTAGTATATCCGGGGGTGGAGTCTACGAGCAGTACTTC
TRBJ2-3 . TRBV6-4 . CASSEGESADTQYF TGTGCCAGCAGTGAGGGTGAAAGCGCAGATACGCAGTATTTT
TRBJ1-5 . TRBV4-1 . CASSQGGQGLIQPQHF TGCGCCAGCAGCCAAGGTGGTCAGGGGCTTATTCAGCCCCAGCATTTT
TRBJ1-4 . TRBV4-1 . CASSQVLLGAANEKLFF TGCGCCAGCAGCCAAGTTCTATTGGGGGCAGCTAATGAAAAACTGTTTTTT
TRBJ2-3 . TRBV29-1 . CSVEDPVWAGSTDTQYF TGCAGCGTTGAAGATCCGGTCTGGGCGGGAAGCACAGATACGCAGTATTTT
TRBJ2-3 TRBD2 TRBV15 once CATSSLLAGTDTQYF TGTGCCACCAGCAGCTTACTAGCGGGGACAGATACGCAGTATTTT
TRBJ1-1 . TRBV5-1 . CASSPQPDTEAFF TGCGCCAGCAGCCCCCAACCGGACACTGAAGCTTTCTTT
TRBJ1-5 . TRBV2 . CASSSGFLSGNQPQHF TGTGCCAGCAGTTCCGGGTTTCTCTCGGGCAATCAGCCCCAGCATTTT
TRBJ1-2 . TRBV19 . CASSIEGVYGYTF TGTGCCAGTAGTATAGAAGGGGTTTATGGCTACACCTTC
TRBJ1-1 . TRBV7-9 . CASSSSREAFF TGTGCCAGCAGCTCATCGCGGGAAGCTTTCTTT
TRBJ2-1 TRBD1 TRBV7-9 once CASSGSRDSSYNEQFF TGTGCCAGCAGCGGATCCCGGGACAGCTCCTACAATGAGCAGTTCTTC
TRBJ1-5 . TRBV6-5 . CASSSDTYQPQHF TGTGCCAGCAGTTCGGACACATATCAGCCCCAGCATTTT
TRBJ2-7 TRBD2 TRBV5-1 . CASSSKTSGGAREQYF TGCGCCAGCAGCTCTAAAACTAGCGGGGGGGCCCGCGAGCAGTACTTC
TRBJ2-7 TRBD2 TRBV19 . CASRSHSGGAEQYF TGTGCCAGTAGGTCCCATAGCGGGGGGGCCGAGCAGTACTTC
TRBJ1-1 TRBD1 TRBV4-1 once CASSQTDRANTEAFF TGCGCCAGCAGCCAAACTGACAGGGCGAACACTGAAGCTTTCTTT
TRBJ2-5 TRBD2 TRBV7-9 . CASSFASGVGETQYF TGTGCCAGCAGCTTTGCTAGCGGGGTGGGAGAGACCCAGTACTTC